The 26 T cell receptor beta chains given below trace back to one sample, sequenced in a study of T cells in Graves' hyperthyroidism and ophthalmopathy. Authors of the study amplified TCR beta CDR3 regions from RNA transcripts. With the HTBI primer set, the TCR CDR3 went through a first round of RT-PCR. Using its own MiXCR run on the multiplex PCR reads, TCRdb lists one record per CDR3 protein. There are around 580,000 distinct CDR3 sequences in the sample; roughly 46% occur only once, and about 8.3% lies in the top ten. Sequencing used peripheral blood or thyroid tissue (not recorded which). These receptors all come from a woman between 18 and 29 years old with Graves' hyperthyroidism.

Turning to this clonotype: The CDR3 carries no conserved terminal phenylalanine or tryptophan, so it likely arises from a read error. The limits of the CDR3 on the DNA are not certain, so only TCRdb's listed CDR3 is given. The J gene is TRBJ2-7, the V gene TRBV6-5; the tabulated D call, TRBD2, remains unverified against the DNA. Germline V CDR1 and CDR2: MNHEY, SVGAGI. The CDR3 length is 8 residues, termini included. This chain's CDR3 is CASSEVLR.

The chain couples TRBV13 to TRBJ2-5; 13 bases align to TRBD2. The J segment lost 5 bases and the V segment lost 5 bases, leaving 11 bases of the junction unmatched. CDR3 length: 17 amino acids. Germline CDR1 is PRHDT and CDR2 is FYEKMQ (reference sequence). Here the CDR3 DNA reads TGTGCCAGCAGCCAAGGGACTAGCGGGAATGTGAGGGAGACCCAGTACTTC. Translated, it gives CASSQGTSGNVRETQYF.

The chain combines TRBV29-1 with TRBJ1-5; 9 bases align to TRBD1. V gave up 8 bases and J gave up 4 bases; unmatched junction bases: 6. CDR1 is SQVTM, CDR2 ANQGSEA, per germline. There are 13 residues in the CDR3. DNA of the CDR3: TGCAGCTTCACAGGGGGCGAAAATCAGCCCCAGCATTTT. It codes for CSFTGGENQPQHF.

This rearrangement joins TRBV24-1 to TRBJ2-6; 8 bases match TRBD1. Germline-derived CDR1 and CDR2 are KGHDR and SFDVKD. The V and J ends lost 4 bases and 4 bases, in that order; junction bases with no gene match: 2. The CDR3 consists of 15 residues. CDR3 loop: CATSDQGAGANVLTF. The DNA of the CDR3 is TGTGCCACCAGTGACCAGGGGGCCGGGGCCAACGTCCTGACTTTC.

This clonotype was picked up many times. This sequence joins TRBV7-9 and TRBJ1-6; 8 bases are a match to TRBD1. Germline V gives CDR1 SEHNR, CDR2 FQNEAQ (reference sequence). This CDR3 is built from 15 residues. V lost 8 bases, J lost 0 bases, and 3 bases stayed unmatched. CDR3 sequence (DNA): TGTGCCAGCGGACAGGGAGGCTCCTATAATTCACCCCTCCACTTT. Protein sequence: CASGQGGSYNSPLHF.

This clonotype was counted a few times. The chain carries TRBV4-2 and TRBJ2-7; TRBD1 might be the D (6 bases). CDR3 length equals 15 residues. Germline V CDR1 and CDR2: LGHNA, YNFKEQ. V was clipped by 0 bases and J by 3 bases, with 12 bases between them. CDR3 DNA sequence: TGTGCCAGCAGCCAAGATTCGGACAGCTACTACGAGCAGTACTTC. Protein product: CASSQDSDSYYEQYF.

The chain has TRBV24-1 and TRBJ1-1; D call uncertain. V was trimmed by 3 bases and J by 5 bases, leaving 12 bases between them. The CDR3 covers 14 residues. The germline V gene has CDR1 KGHDR and CDR2 SFDVKD. The CDR3 DNA follows: TGTGCCACCAGTGATCCCGAGTGGGATACTGAAGCTTTCTTT. Protein sequence: CATSDPEWDTEAFF.

This chain links TRBV7-8 with TRBJ2-7; 7 bases are a match to TRBD1. The germline V gene has CDR1 SGHVS and CDR2 FQNEAQ. The V segment lost 5 bases and the J segment 3 bases; nucleotides outside the gene matches: 7. The CDR3 spans 14 residues. CDR3 in amino acids: CASSRQGWDYEQYF. For the CDR3, the DNA is TGTGCCAGCAGCCGACAGGGTTGGGACTACGAGCAGTACTTC.

This clonotype was detected only a few times. V usage is TRBV7-3 and J usage is TRBJ2-3; possible D gene TRBD1, 5 bases. This CDR3 is built from 15 residues. Trimming cost V 0 bases and J 4 bases, with 11 bases left between them. In germline, CDR1 is SGHTA, CDR2 FQGTGA. DNA of the CDR3: TGTGCCAGCAGCTTAACCAGGGATTTGTCAGATACGCAGTATTTT. Its translation: CASSLTRDLSDTQYF. The full variable domain, with the rest looked up from reference TRBV7-3 and TRBJ2-3, is GAGVSQTPSNKVTEKGKYVELRCDPISGHTALYWYRQSLGQGPEFLIYFQGTGAADDSGLPNDRFFAVRPEGSVSTLKIQRTERGDSAVYLCASSLTRDLSDTQYFGPGTRLTVL.

Of note for this clonotype: It may be a read error: a sequence one base away is much more abundant. The genes are TRBV12-3 or TRBV12-4 and TRBJ1-3; 8 bases are a match to TRBD1. This CDR3 comprises 13 residues. This CDR3 reads CVSSLDRENTIYF. In DNA form, the CDR3 reads TGTGTCAGCAGTTTGGACAGGGAGAACACCATATATTTT.

The chain links TRBV29-1 to TRBJ2-7; the D gene is possibly TRBD1 (5 bases). Germline V gene data show CDR1 as SQVTM and CDR2 as ANQGSEA. CDR3 size: 16 residues. V gave up 8 bases and J gave up 7 bases, with 30 bases separating them. The CDR3 DNA is TGCAGCCCCAAGGTTGGTAGGGGAACGTACTACAATGAGCAGTACTTC. It specifies CSPKVGRGTYYNEQYF.

This clonotype has at least ten counts. The chain recombines TRBV7-9 with TRBJ1-6; D unresolved. This CDR3 region has 19 residues. V was cut by 4 bases and J by 5 bases, with 24 bases left in between. Germline V CDR1 and CDR2: SEHNR, FQNEAQ (reference sequence). This chain's CDR3 is CASSYQTLLGGLDNSPLHF. Written as DNA, the CDR3 is TGTGCCAGCAGCTACCAAACCCTCCTGGGAGGGTTGGATAATTCACCCCTCCACTTT.

The rearrangement uses TRBV30 and TRBJ1-1, with D tentatively TRBD1 (6 bases). V lost 2 bases to trimming and J lost 9 bases, with 13 bases between them. CDR1 and CDR2 (germline): GTSNPN, SVGIG (reference sequence). The CDR3 is 12 amino acids. The CDR3 DNA is TGTGCCTGGAGTACTCAGACAGGCCAAGCTTTCTTT. It specifies CAWSTQTGQAFF.

This clonotype was counted many times. The V gene is TRBV19, the J gene TRBJ1-4, with a weak D call TRBD1 (5 bases). Germline V lookup: CDR1 LNHDA, CDR2 SQIVND (reference sequence). Trimming took 7 bases from V and 2 from J, leaving 17 bases between them. The CDR3 has 16 residues. CDR3 in amino acids: CASIPGPERTNEKLFF. CDR3 DNA sequence: TGTGCCAGTATTCCAGGGCCCGAAAGGACTAATGAAAAACTGTTTTTT. Using reference TRBV19 and TRBJ1-4 for the parts outside the CDR3, the full variable domain is DGGITQSPKYLFRKEGQNVTLSCEQNLNHDAMYWYRQDPGQGLRLIYYSQIVNDFQKGDIAEGYSVSREKKESFPLTVTSAQKNPTAFYLCASIPGPERTNEKLFFGSGTQLSVL.

Only one count was recorded for this clonotype. Its ends do not fully match the called genes, so a read error is possible. The chain uses TRBV3-1 and TRBJ1-6; TRBD1 might be the D (5 bases). The CDR3 extends over 12 amino acids. Germline V gives CDR1 LGHDT, CDR2 YNNKEL (reference sequence). CDR3 in DNA: TGTGTCAGCAGCCAGGGTGCTTCACCCCTCCACTTT. It translates to CVSSQGASPLHF.

This clonotype was picked up many times. The chain's CDR3 is CATSTGGSNTGELFF. DNA for the CDR3: TGTGCCACCAGCACCGGGGGTTCGAACACCGGGGAGCTGTTTTTT. This chain connects TRBV15 to TRBJ2-2, with a tentative D call TRBD2 (6 bases). The CDR3 has 15 amino acids. V was cut by 4 bases and J by 0 bases, with 9 bases left in between. The germline gives CDR1 LNHNV, CDR2 YYDKDF (reference sequence).

The chain joins TRBV7-9 to TRBJ2-3; 8 bases are shared with TRBD1. Germline assignment: CDR1 SEHNR and CDR2 FQNEAQ (reference sequence). V shed 5 bases and J 5 bases; nucleotides not matched to a gene: 12. The CDR3 runs to 16 residues. The CDR3 protein is CASSRGQAYRGDTQYF. Here the CDR3 DNA reads TGTGCCAGCAGCCGGGGACAGGCATACAGGGGAGATACGCAGTATTTT. The full variable domain, with the rest looked up from reference TRBV7-9 and TRBJ2-3, is DTGVSQNPRHKITKRGQNVTFRCDPISEHNRLYWYRQTLGQGPEFLTYFQNEAQLEKSRLLSDRFSAERPKGSFSTLEIQRTEQGDSAMYLCASSRGQAYRGDTQYFGPGTRLTVL.

This clonotype was observed many times. The rearrangement joins TRBV20-1 to TRBJ2-5; 11 bases align to TRBD2. V dropped 3 bases and J dropped 0; count of bases not matched to a gene: 3. Germline V gene data show CDR1 as DFQATT and CDR2 as SNEGSKA (reference sequence). The length of the CDR3 is 15 residues. The CDR3 DNA reads as TGCAGTGCTAGCGGGACTAGCGGCTACCAAGAGACCCAGTACTTC. Translation gives CSASGTSGYQETQYF.

This clonotype was seen ten or more times. The chain joins TRBV12-5 to TRBJ1-2, with a tentative D call TRBD1 (6 bases). The CDR3 runs 15 residues. The V end lost 0 bases, the J end lost 3 bases, and 11 bases lay between the germline ends. From germline, CDR1 is LGHNT and CDR2 FRNRAP. This CDR3 is CASGLVGGLDYGYTF. For the CDR3, the DNA is TGTGCTAGTGGTTTGGTCGGGGGGCTGGACTATGGCTACACCTTC.

Points on this clonotype: This could be a read error, since a much larger clone is one nucleotide away. CDR3 residues: CASSIDGRVGYTF. The DNA for the CDR3 is TGTGCCAGTAGTATTGACGGAAGGGTAGGCTACACCTTC. J is TRBJ1-2 and V is TRBV19; D uncertain. V was trimmed by 3 bases and J by 8 bases, leaving 13 bases between them. This CDR3 region has 13 residues. The germline CDR1 and CDR2 sequences are LNHDA and SQIVND (reference sequence).

This clonotype showed up many times. V is TRBV7-8 and J is TRBJ2-2; 10 nucleotides line up with TRBD2. CDR1 is SGHVS and CDR2 is FQNEAQ in the germline V gene. The CDR3 length is 16 residues. The V and J ends lost 5 bases and 3 bases, in that order; junction bases with no gene match: 6. CDR3 DNA sequence: TGTGCCAGCAGCGAGACTAGCGGGCAAGACACCGGGGAGCTGTTTTTT. Amino acids: CASSETSGQDTGELFF. The full variable domain, in which reference TRBV7-8 and TRBJ2-2 provide the parts outside the CDR3, is GAGVSQSPRYKVAKRGQDVALRCDPISGHVSLFWYQQALGQGPEFLTYFQNEAQLDKSGLPSDRFFAERPEGSVSTLKIQRTQQEDSAVYLCASSETSGQDTGELFFGEGSRLTVL.

This clonotype was seen repeatedly, ten times or more. This rearrangement joins TRBV7-9 to TRBJ1-1, with a weak D call TRBD1 (5 bases). Germline CDR1 SEHNR, CDR2 FQNEAQ (reference sequence). The CDR3 sequence is 15 residues long. Trimming left V 5 bases short and J 4 bases short, with 17 bases between. CDR3 bases: TGTGCCAGCAGCAAGGGGCCGGCCAAGGGCACTGAAGCTTTCTTT. Residues: CASSKGPAKGTEAFF.

The V gene is TRBV2, the J gene TRBJ2-4, with no clear D. The germline V gene has CDR1 SNHLY and CDR2 FYNNEI. The CDR3 is made up of 15 amino acids. With 4 bases removed from V and 0 bases from J, the gap between germline ends came to 10 bases. Here the CDR3 DNA reads TGTGCCAGCAGTGGGCAGAGCCTAGCCAAAAACATTCAGTACTTC. It codes for CASSGQSLAKNIQYF.

V gene TRBV20-1 combines with J gene TRBJ2-5, with 10 bases identical to TRBD2. The CDR3 runs 16 residues. V lost 4 bases and J lost 3; bases outside the gene matches: 11. Germline V gives CDR1 DFQATT, CDR2 SNEGSKA (reference sequence). The CDR3 reads CSAKPGLAGAKETQYF. In DNA form, the CDR3 reads TGCAGTGCTAAGCCGGGGCTAGCGGGAGCCAAAGAGACCCAGTACTTC.

In regard to this clonotype: This sequence may be a read error, since a much larger clone differs from it by one base. The chain employs TRBV7-9 and TRBJ2-5, with 10 bases aligning to TRBD2. CDR1 and CDR2 (germline): SEHNR, FQNEAQ (reference sequence). With 4 bases clipped from V and 7 bases from J, the junction kept 6 bases outside the gene matches. This CDR3 is built from 14 residues. The DNA of the CDR3 is TGTGCCAGCAGCTCCTTAGCGGGAGGATCGACCCAGTACTTC. Protein product: CASSSLAGGSTQYF.

This clonotype has ten or more counts. V is TRBV20-1 and J is TRBJ1-6, with 7 bases that match TRBD1. The CDR3 is made up of 15 amino acids. Per the germline V gene, CDR1 is DFQATT and CDR2 is SNEGSKA (reference sequence). J lost 7 bases, V lost 0 bases, and 6 bases had no gene match. Written as DNA, the CDR3 is TGCAGTGCTAGAGATTGGGAGACAGGGAATTCACCCCTCCACTTT. Encoded protein: CSARDWETGNSPLHF.